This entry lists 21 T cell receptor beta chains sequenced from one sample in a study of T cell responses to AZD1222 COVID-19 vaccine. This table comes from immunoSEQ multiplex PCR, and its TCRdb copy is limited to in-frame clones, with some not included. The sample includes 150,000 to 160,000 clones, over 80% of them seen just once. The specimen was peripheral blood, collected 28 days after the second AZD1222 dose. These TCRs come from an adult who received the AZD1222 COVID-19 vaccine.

CDR3 residues: CASSLYPTLAGVPNTGELFF. CDR3 nucleotide sequence: TGTGCCAGCAGTTTATACCCAACCTTAGCGGGAGTGCCGAACACCGGGGAGCTGTTTTTT. The rearrangement links TRBV28 to TRBJ2-2; 9 nucleotides line up with TRBD2. Per the germline V gene, CDR1 is MDHEN and CDR2 is SYDVKM. With 1 base clipped from V and 0 bases from J, the junction kept 12 bases outside the gene matches. This CDR3 is built from 20 residues.

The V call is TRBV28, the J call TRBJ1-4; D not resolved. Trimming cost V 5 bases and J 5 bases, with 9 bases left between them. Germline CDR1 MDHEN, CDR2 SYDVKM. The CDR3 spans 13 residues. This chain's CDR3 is CASSPSRNEKLFF. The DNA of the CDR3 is TGTGCCAGCAGTCCCAGCAGAAATGAAAAACTGTTTTTT.

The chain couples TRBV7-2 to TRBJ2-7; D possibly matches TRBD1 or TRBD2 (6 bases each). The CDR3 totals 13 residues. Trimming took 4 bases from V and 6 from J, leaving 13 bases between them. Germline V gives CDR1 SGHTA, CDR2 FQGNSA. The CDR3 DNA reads TGTGCCAGCAGCTCCTTACAGGGAGGCGAGCAGTACTTC. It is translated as CASSSLQGGEQYF.

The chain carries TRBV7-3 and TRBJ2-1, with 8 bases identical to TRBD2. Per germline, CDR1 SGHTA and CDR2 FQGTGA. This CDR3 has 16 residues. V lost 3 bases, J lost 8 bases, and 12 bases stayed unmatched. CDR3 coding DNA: TGTGCCAGCAGCTTGTCCGGAGCGGGAGTTGCCCATGAGCAGTTCTTC. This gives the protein CASSLSGAGVAHEQFF.

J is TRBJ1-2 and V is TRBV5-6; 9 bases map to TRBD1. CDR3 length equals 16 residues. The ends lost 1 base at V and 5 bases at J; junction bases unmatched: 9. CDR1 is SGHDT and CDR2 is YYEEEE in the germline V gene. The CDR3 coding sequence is TGTGCCAGCAGCTTGCCTACCGGGACAGGGACTTATGGCTACACCTTC. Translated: CASSLPTGTGTYGYTF.

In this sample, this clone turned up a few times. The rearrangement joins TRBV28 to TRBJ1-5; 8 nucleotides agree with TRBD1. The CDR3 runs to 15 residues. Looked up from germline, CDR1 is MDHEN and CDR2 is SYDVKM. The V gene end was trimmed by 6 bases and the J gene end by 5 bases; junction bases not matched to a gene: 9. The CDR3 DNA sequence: TGTGCCAGCAGCCTTATTGGACAGGGAGATCAGCCCCAGCATTTT. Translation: CASSLIGQGDQPQHF.

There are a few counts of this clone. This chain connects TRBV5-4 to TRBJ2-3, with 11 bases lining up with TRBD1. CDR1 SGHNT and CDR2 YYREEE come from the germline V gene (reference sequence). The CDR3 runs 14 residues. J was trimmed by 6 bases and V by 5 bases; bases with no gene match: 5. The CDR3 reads CASRHRDRGDTQYF. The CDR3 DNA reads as TGTGCCAGCAGACACCGGGACAGGGGGGATACGCAGTATTTT.

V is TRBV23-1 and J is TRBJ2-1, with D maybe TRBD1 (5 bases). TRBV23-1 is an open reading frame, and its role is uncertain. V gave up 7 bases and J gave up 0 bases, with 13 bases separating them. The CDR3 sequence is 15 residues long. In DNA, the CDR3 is TGCGCCAGCACCATCAGGGATCCCTCCTACAATGAGCAGTTCTTC. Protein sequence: CASTIRDPSYNEQFF.

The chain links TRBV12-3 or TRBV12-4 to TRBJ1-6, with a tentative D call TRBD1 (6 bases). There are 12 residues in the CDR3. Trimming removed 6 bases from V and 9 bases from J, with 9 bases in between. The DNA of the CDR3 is TGTGCCAGCAGCTCGACAGGTTCACCCCTCCACTTT. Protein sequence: CASSSTGSPLHF.

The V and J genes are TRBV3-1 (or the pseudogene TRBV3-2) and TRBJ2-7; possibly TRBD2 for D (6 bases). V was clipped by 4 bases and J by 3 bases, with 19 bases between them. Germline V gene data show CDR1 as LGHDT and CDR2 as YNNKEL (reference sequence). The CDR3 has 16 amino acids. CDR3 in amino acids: CASSPSPGLSYYEQYF. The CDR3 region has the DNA TGTGCCAGCAGCCCATCCCCCGGACTATCCTACTACGAGCAGTACTTC.

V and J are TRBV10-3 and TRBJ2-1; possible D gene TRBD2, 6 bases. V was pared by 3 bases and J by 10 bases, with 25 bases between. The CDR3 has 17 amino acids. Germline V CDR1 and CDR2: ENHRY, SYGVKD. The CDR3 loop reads CAISEVSGGAPIPEQFF. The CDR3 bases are TGTGCCATCAGTGAAGTTAGCGGCGGAGCCCCCATTCCCGAGCAGTTCTTC.

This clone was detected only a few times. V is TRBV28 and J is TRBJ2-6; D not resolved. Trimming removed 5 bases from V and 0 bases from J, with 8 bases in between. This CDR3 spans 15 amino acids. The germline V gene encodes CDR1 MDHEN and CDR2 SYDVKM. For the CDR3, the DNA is TGTGCCAGCAGTGTCAGCCTCTCTGGGGCCAACGTCCTGACTTTC. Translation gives CASSVSLSGANVLTF.

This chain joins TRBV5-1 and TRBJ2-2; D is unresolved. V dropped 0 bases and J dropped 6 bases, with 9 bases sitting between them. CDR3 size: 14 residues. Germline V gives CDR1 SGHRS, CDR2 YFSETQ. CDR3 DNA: TGCGCCAGCAGCTTGGCCGGGTCGGCCGGGGAGCTGTTTTTT. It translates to CASSLAGSAGELFF.

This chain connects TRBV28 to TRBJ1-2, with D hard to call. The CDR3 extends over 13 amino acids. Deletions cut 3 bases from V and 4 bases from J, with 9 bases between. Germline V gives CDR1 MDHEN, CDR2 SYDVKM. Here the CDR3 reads CASSLAAVYGYTF. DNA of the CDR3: TGTGCCAGCAGTTTGGCGGCCGTCTATGGCTACACCTTC.

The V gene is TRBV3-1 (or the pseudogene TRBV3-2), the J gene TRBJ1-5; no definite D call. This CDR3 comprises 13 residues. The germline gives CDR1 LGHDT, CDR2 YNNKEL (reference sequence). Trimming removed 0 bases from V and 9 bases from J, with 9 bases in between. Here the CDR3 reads CASSQDPDRPQHF. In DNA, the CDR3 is TGTGCCAGCAGCCAAGACCCGGATAGGCCCCAGCATTTT.

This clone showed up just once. CDR3 residues: CASSQGGGVDTQYF. The CDR3 nucleotides are TGTGCCAGCAGCCAAGGCGGAGGGGTCGATACGCAGTATTTT. The chain employs TRBV16 and TRBJ2-3; a possible D gene is TRBD2 (6 bases). This CDR3 has 14 residues. From germline, CDR1 is KGHSY and CDR2 FQNENV. The germline V and J ends were trimmed by 2 bases and 6 bases, with 12 bases remaining between them.

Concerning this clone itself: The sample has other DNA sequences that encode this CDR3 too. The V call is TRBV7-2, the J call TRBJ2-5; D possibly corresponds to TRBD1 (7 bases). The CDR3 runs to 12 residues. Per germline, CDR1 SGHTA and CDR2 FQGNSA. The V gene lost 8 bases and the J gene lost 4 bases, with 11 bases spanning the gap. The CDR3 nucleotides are TGTGCCAGCGGAGGGGGCCGAGAGACCCAGTACTTC. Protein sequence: CASGGGRETQYF.

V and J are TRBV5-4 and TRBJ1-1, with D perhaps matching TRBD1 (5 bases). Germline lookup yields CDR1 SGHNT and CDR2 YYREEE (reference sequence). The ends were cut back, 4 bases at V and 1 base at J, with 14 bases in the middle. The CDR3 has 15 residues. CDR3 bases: TGTGCCAGCAGCGTCCCCGGGGGGTGGAACACTGAAGCTTTCTTT. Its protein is CASSVPGGWNTEAFF.

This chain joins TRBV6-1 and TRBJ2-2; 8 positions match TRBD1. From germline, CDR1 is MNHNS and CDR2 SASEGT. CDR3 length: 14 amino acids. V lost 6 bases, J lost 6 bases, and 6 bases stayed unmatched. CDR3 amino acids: CASSGQGFAGELFF. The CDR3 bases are TGTGCCAGCAGCGGACAGGGCTTCGCCGGGGAGCTGTTTTTT.

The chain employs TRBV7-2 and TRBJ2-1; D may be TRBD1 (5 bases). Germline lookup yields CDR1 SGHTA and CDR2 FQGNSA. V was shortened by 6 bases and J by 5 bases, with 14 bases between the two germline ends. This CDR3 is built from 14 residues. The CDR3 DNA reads TGTGCCAGCAGTTTGGGGCAGCGAAACAATGAGCAGTTCTTC. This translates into CASSLGQRNNEQFF. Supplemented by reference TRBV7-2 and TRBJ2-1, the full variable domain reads GAGVSQSPSNKVTEKGKDVELRCDPISGHTALYWYRQSLGQGLEFLIYFQGNSAPDKSGLPSDRFSAERTGGSVSTLTIQRTQQEDSAVYLCASSLGQRNNEQFFGPGTRLTVL.

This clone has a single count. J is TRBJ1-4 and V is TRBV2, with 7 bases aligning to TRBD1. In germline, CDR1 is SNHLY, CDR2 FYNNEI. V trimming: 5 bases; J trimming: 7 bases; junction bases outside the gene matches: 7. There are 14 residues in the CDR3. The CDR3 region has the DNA TGTGCCAGCAGTTTGACAGGGATGCGTGAAAAACTGTTTTTT. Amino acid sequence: CASSLTGMREKLFF.